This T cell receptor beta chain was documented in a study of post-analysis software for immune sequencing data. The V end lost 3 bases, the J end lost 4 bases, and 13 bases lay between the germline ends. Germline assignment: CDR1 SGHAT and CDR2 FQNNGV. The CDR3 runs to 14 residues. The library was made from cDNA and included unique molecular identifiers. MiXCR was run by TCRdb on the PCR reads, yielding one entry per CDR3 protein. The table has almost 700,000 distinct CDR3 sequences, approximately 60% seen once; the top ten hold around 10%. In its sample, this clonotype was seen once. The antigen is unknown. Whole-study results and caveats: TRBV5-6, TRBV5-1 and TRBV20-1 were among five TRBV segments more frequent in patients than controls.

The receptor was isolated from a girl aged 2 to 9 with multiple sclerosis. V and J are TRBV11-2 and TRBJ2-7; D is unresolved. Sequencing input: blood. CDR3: CASSLSLALYEQYF. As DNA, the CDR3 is TGTGCCAGCAGCTTGTCTTTGGCGTTATACGAGCAGTACTTC.